This T cell receptor beta chain is from a study of blood T cell repertoires in COVID-19. Turning to the study itself: Italy, Spain and the United States were the sources of the convalescent and acute COVID-19 samples. PBMCs, B-cell-depleted T cells, or T cells were the source of the cDNA or gDNA that made up the material.

Authors' analysis steps: Cell counts per sample came from amplifying reference gene primers. Here immunoSEQ multiplex PCR was the method, and the copy in TCRdb shows in-frame clones only, minus some. The V and J calls and clone size are taken from that table; D and trimming were inferred from the DNA. This table has around 190,000 clones, roughly 82% appearing once. The sequencing input was peripheral blood. The receptor's source is a human donor in a cohort sampled during active COVID-19.

The chain's CDR3 is CASSLDWLHEQFF. The CDR3 bases are TGTGCCAGCAGCTTAGATTGGCTCCATGAGCAGTTCTTC. This chain joins TRBV11-2 and TRBJ2-1; D unclear. The V gene lost 0 bases and the J gene lost 8 bases, with 8 bases spanning the gap. This CDR3 comprises 13 residues. Germline CDR1 reads SGHAT; CDR2 reads FQNNGV.